These 18 T cell receptor beta chains came from one sample sequenced in a study of control samples from healthy donors and cancer patients. Measured with immunoSEQ multiplex PCR; TCRdb has only the in-frame clones, and not every one. The sample carries about 130,000 clones, less than 95% recorded once. Source material: blood. Source of these receptors: a man aged 18-30 years in good health.

The rearrangement uses TRBV7-9 and TRBJ2-1; tentative D call: TRBD2 (6 bases). From germline, CDR1 is SEHNR and CDR2 FQNEAQ (reference sequence). V was trimmed by 1 base and J by 7 bases, leaving 8 bases between them. The CDR3 contains 13 residues. This CDR3 reads CASSLDRGNEQFF. In DNA form, the CDR3 reads TGTGCCAGCAGCTTAGATCGGGGGAATGAGCAGTTCTTC.

The chain recombines TRBV7-3 with TRBJ1-1; no definite D call. The germline V gene has CDR1 SGHTA and CDR2 FQGTGA. The CDR3 extends over 14 amino acids. The V gene lost 0 bases and the J gene lost 8 bases, with 13 bases spanning the gap. The CDR3 region is CASSLTGPGREAFF. The DNA of the CDR3 is TGTGCCAGCAGCTTAACTGGCCCCGGCCGGGAAGCTTTCTTT. Supplemented by reference TRBV7-3 and TRBJ1-1, the full variable domain reads GAGVSQTPSNKVTEKGKYVELRCDPISGHTALYWYRQSLGQGPEFLIYFQGTGAADDSGLPNDRFFAVRPEGSVSTLKIQRTERGDSAVYLCASSLTGPGREAFFGQGTRLTVV.

The chain carries TRBV5-4 and TRBJ1-2, with D possibly being TRBD1 (6 bases). The ends were cut back, 6 bases at V and 1 base at J, with 16 bases in the middle. Germline CDR1 reads SGHNT; CDR2 reads YYREEE (reference sequence). The CDR3 sequence is 15 residues long. CDR3 residues: CASTPQQGLNYGYTF. CDR3 bases: TGTGCCAGCACCCCGCAACAGGGCCTTAACTATGGCTACACCTTC.

The V and J genes are TRBV7-8 and TRBJ2-2; 8 bases are shared with TRBD1. The V segment lost 5 bases and the J segment 2 bases; nucleotides outside the gene matches: 7. CDR3 length: 16 amino acids. Germline V gene sequence: CDR1 SGHVS, CDR2 FQNEAQ. The CDR3 region has the DNA TGTGCCAGCAGCCTACAGGGGGTTACCAACACCGGGGAGCTGTTTTTT. Its protein product is CASSLQGVTNTGELFF.

CDR3 DNA sequence: TGCGCCAGCAGCTTGGGGCAGGTCTCCTACAATGAGCAGTTCTTC. Translating gives CASSLGQVSYNEQFF. The chain employs TRBV5-1 and TRBJ2-1; D is undetermined. The germline V gene encodes CDR1 SGHRS and CDR2 YFSETQ. The CDR3 runs to 15 residues. V was trimmed by 0 bases and J by 0 bases, leaving 7 bases between them.

The chain uses TRBV7-9 and TRBJ1-1; D uncertain. The CDR3 has 12 amino acids. V dropped 3 bases and J dropped 10 bases, with 12 bases sitting between them. Per the germline V gene, CDR1 is SEHNR and CDR2 is FQNEAQ (reference sequence). CDR3 in DNA: TGTGCCAGCAGCTTTTCGGGGTTGGTAGCTTTCTTT. Translating gives CASSFSGLVAFF. The full variable domain, its missing parts supplied by reference TRBV7-9 and TRBJ1-1, is DTGVSQNPRHKITKRGQNVTFRCDPISEHNRLYWYRQTLGQGPEFLTYFQNEAQLEKSRLLSDRFSAERPKGSFSTLEIQRTEQGDSAMYLCASSFSGLVAFFGQGTRLTVV.

V gene TRBV24-1 combines with J gene TRBJ2-3; TRBD1 aligns across 7 bases. The CDR3 totals 15 residues. Germline CDR1 is KGHDR and CDR2 is SFDVKD. V lost 3 bases to trimming and J lost 4 bases; unmatched junction nucleotides: 6. As DNA, the CDR3 is TGTGCCACCAGTGATCCTGGGACAGTCCCAGATACGCAGTATTTT. It translates to CATSDPGTVPDTQYF.

V usage is TRBV7-3 and J usage is TRBJ2-1; D is perhaps TRBD2 (5 bases). Germline V gene sequence: CDR1 SGHTA, CDR2 FQGTGA. The CDR3 runs to 16 residues. V was shortened by 3 bases and J by 9 bases, with 21 bases between the two germline ends. The CDR3 sequence: CASSFKPGSEDPEQFF. Here the CDR3 DNA reads TGTGCCAGCAGCTTCAAACCGGGATCCGAAGACCCTGAGCAGTTCTTC. Supplemented by reference TRBV7-3 and TRBJ2-1, the full variable domain reads GAGVSQTPSNKVTEKGKYVELRCDPISGHTALYWYRQSLGQGPEFLIYFQGTGAADDSGLPNDRFFAVRPEGSVSTLKIQRTERGDSAVYLCASSFKPGSEDPEQFFGPGTRLTVL.

The chain uses TRBV4-1 and TRBJ1-1; D is unresolved. CDR3 length: 13 residues. The V end was cut by 1 base, the J end by 1 base, with 4 bases between. The germline V gene encodes CDR1 MGHRA and CDR2 YSYEKL. In nucleotides, the CDR3 is TGCGCCAGCAGCCAAGGGTGGAACACTGAAGCTTTCTTT. This translates into CASSQGWNTEAFF.

This clone was found a few times. At the DNA level, this CDR3 is encoded by other sequences in the same sample as well. The chain combines TRBV9 with TRBJ2-2; D is undetermined. Germline assignment: CDR1 SGDLS and CDR2 YYNGEE. V was clipped by 0 bases and J by 2 bases, with 5 bases between them. The CDR3 extends over 14 amino acids. The CDR3 reads CASSVGPNTGELFF. CDR3 coding DNA: TGTGCCAGCAGCGTAGGTCCCAACACCGGGGAGCTGTTTTTT.

The chain combines TRBV9 with TRBJ1-1, with 10 bases fitting TRBD1. V lost 0 bases to trimming and J lost 0 bases; unmatched junction nucleotides: 2. This CDR3 has 16 residues. The germline CDR1 and CDR2 sequences are SGDLS and YYNGEE. CDR3 residues: CASSVVGQGMNTEAFF. The DNA for the CDR3 is TGTGCCAGCAGCGTAGTGGGACAGGGGATGAACACTGAAGCTTTCTTT.

This chain links TRBV7-9 with TRBJ1-1, with 9 bases aligning to TRBD1. From germline, CDR1 is SEHNR and CDR2 FQNEAQ (reference sequence). J gave up 4 bases and V 1 base, and 10 bases lay outside the gene matches. This CDR3 comprises 17 residues. The CDR3 region is CASSLGGQGRWGTEAFF. CDR3 bases: TGTGCCAGCAGCTTAGGCGGACAGGGGCGATGGGGCACTGAAGCTTTCTTT.

The count of this clone is one. The chain employs TRBV9 and TRBJ2-7, with 11 bases lining up with TRBD2. This CDR3 is built from 14 residues. Germline V gene lookup returns CDR1 SGDLS and CDR2 YYNGEE. Trimming removed 4 bases from V and 10 bases from J; junction bases left unmatched: 10. CDR3 nucleotide sequence: TGTGCCAGCAGCCGTCTAGCGGGGGGCGCCGGACAGTACTTC. It codes for CASSRLAGGAGQYF.

The gene calls are TRBV2 and TRBJ2-3; the D is unclear. CDR1 and CDR2 (germline): SNHLY, FYNNEI. Deletions cut 6 bases from V and 6 bases from J, with 10 bases between. CDR3 size: 12 residues. The CDR3 DNA is TGTGCCAGCAGAGGACCCCGGGATACGCAGTATTTT. It translates to CASRGPRDTQYF.

The J gene is TRBJ2-5, the V gene TRBV10-3; either TRBD1 or TRBD2 may supply D (5 bases each). Trimming took 6 bases from V and 8 from J, leaving 16 bases between them. The germline V gene has CDR1 ENHRY and CDR2 SYGVKD. This CDR3 is 13 amino acids long. CDR3 region: CAIREDGQGTQYF. The DNA of the CDR3 is TGTGCCATCAGGGAGGACGGCCAGGGAACCCAGTACTTC.

The V call is TRBV6-1, the J call TRBJ2-5; D not certain. Trimming took 4 bases from V and 4 from J, leaving 22 bases between them. From germline, CDR1 is MNHNS and CDR2 SASEGT. The CDR3 covers 17 residues. Written as DNA, the CDR3 is TGTGCCAGCAGTGGAACACAAAGGGTAAAGCAGCTAGAGACCCAGTACTTC. Translating gives CASSGTQRVKQLETQYF.

As for this clone: The limits of the CDR3 on the DNA are not certain, so only TCRdb's listed CDR3 is given. The chain combines TRBV21-1 with TRBJ1-6. TRBV21-1 is termed a pseudogene. The CDR3 region is 16 residues in length, termini included. CDR3 sequence reads: CASSIAWGSGNSPLHF.

The V gene is TRBV6-5, the J gene TRBJ2-5, with 11 bases lining up with TRBD1. CDR3 length: 14 residues. The ends lost 7 bases at V and 8 bases at J; junction bases unmatched: 9. Germline V lookup: CDR1 MNHEY, CDR2 SVGAGI. This chain's CDR3 is CASTTGQGARTQYF. The CDR3 DNA follows: TGTGCCAGCACCACTGGACAGGGGGCGAGAACCCAGTACTTC.